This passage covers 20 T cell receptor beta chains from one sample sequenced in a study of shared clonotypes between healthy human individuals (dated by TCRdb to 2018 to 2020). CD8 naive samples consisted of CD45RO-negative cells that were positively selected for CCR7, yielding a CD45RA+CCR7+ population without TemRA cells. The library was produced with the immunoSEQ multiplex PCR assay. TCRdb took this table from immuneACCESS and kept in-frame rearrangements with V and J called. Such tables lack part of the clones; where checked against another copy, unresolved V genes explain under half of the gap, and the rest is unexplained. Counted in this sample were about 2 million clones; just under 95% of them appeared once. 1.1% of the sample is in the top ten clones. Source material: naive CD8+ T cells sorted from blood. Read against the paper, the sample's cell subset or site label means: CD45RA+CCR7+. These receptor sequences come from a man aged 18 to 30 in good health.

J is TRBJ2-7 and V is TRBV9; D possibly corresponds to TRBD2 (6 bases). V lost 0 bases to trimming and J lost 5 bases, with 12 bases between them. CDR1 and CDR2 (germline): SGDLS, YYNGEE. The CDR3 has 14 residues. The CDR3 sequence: CASSVGASVDEQYF. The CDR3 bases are TGTGCCAGCAGCGTAGGGGCTAGCGTGGACGAGCAGTACTTC.

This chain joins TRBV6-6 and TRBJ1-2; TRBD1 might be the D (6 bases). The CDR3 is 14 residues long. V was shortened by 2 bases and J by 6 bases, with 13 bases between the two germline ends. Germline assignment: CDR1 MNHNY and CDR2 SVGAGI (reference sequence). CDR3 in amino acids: CASSYVQGSDGYTF. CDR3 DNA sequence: TGTGCCAGCAGTTACGTCCAGGGGTCAGATGGCTACACCTTC.

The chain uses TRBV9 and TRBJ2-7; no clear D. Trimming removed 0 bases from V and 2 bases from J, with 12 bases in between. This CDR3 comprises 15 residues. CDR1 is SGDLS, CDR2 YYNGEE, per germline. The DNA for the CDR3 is TGTGCCAGCAGCGTAGGTCTCGAGGCTACCTACGAGCAGTACTTC. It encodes CASSVGLEATYEQYF.

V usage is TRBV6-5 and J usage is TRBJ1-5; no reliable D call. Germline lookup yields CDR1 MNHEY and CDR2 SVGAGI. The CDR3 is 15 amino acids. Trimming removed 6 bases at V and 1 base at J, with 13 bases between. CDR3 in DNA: TGTGCCAGCAGACTTCAGCGGGGAAGCAATCAGCCCCAGCATTTT. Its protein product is CASRLQRGSNQPQHF.

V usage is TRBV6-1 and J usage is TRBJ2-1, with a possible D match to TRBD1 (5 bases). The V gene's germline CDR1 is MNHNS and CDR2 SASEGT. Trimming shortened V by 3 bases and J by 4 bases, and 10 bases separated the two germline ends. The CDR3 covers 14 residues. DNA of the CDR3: TGTGCCAGCAGTGACGACAGCCTTTACAATGAGCAGTTCTTC. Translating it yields CASSDDSLYNEQFF.

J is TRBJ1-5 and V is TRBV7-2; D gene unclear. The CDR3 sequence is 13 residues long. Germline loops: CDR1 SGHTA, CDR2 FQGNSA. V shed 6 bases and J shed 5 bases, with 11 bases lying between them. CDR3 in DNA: TGTGCCAGCAGACGGACCCCTGATCAGCCCCAGCATTTT. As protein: CASRRTPDQPQHF.

CDR3 in DNA: TGCGCCAGCAGCCACAGACTAGCTGTAGGCTACGAGCAGTACTTC. It translates to CASSHRLAVGYEQYF. This sequence joins TRBV4-1 and TRBJ2-7; 7 bases fit TRBD2. Germline lookup yields CDR1 MGHRA and CDR2 YSYEKL. Losses at the gene ends were 3 bases for V and 3 bases for J; bases not matched to a gene: 8. This CDR3 region has 15 residues.

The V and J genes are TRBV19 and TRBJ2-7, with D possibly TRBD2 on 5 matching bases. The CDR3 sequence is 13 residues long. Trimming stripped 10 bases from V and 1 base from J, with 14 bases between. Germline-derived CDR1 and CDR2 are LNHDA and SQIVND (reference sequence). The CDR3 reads CATSFGLSYEQYF. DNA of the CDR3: TGTGCCACCTCCTTCGGACTGTCCTACGAGCAGTACTTC. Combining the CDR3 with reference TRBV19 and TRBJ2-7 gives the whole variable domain DGGITQSPKYLFRKEGQNVTLSCEQNLNHDAMYWYRQDPGQGLRLIYYSQIVNDFQKGDIAEGYSVSREKKESFPLTVTSAQKNPTAFYLCATSFGLSYEQYFGPGTRLTVT.

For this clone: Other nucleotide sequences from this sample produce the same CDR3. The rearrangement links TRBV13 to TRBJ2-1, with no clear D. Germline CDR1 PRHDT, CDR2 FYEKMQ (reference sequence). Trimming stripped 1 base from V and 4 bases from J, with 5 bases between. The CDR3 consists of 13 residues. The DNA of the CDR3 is TGTGCCAGCAGCTTAGTTGATTACAATGAGCAGTTCTTC. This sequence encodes CASSLVDYNEQFF.

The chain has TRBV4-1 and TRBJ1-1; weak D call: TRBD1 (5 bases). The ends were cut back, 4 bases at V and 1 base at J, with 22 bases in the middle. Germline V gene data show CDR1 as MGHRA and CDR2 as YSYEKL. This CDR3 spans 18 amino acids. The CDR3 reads CASSPSPGTPLTNTEAFF. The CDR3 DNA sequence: TGCGCCAGCAGCCCCAGCCCGGGGACCCCCCTTACGAACACTGAAGCTTTCTTT.

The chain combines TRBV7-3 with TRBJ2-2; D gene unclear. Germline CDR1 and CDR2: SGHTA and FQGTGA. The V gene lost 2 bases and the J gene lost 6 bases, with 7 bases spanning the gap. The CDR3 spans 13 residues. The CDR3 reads CASSLYGPGELFF. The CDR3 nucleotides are TGTGCCAGCAGCTTATACGGGCCCGGGGAGCTGTTTTTT.

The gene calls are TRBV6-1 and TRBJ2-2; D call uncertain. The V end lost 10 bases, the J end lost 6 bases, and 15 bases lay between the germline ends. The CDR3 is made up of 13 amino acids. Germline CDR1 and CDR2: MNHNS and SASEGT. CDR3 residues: CATLGIFAGELFF. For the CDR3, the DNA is TGTGCCACTCTGGGGATTTTTGCCGGGGAGCTGTTTTTT.

As DNA, the CDR3 is TGTGCCAGCAGCTTCCTTCCCCGCGGGACGACTGAAGCTTTCTTT. Protein product: CASSFLPRGTTEAFF. The chain employs TRBV7-9 and TRBJ1-1; D may be TRBD1 (5 bases). The CDR3 is made up of 15 amino acids. V was shortened by 3 bases and J by 5 bases, with 16 bases between the two germline ends. Looked up from germline, CDR1 is SEHNR and CDR2 is FQNEAQ (reference sequence). The whole variable domain, filled in from reference TRBV7-9 and TRBJ1-1, reads DTGVSQNPRHKITKRGQNVTFRCDPISEHNRLYWYRQTLGQGPEFLTYFQNEAQLEKSRLLSDRFSAERPKGSFSTLEIQRTEQGDSAMYLCASSFLPRGTTEAFFGQGTRLTVV.

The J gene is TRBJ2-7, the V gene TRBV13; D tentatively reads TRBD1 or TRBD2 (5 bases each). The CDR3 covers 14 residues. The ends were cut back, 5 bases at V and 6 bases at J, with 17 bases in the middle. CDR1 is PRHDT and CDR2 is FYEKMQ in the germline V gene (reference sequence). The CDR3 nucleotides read TGTGCCAGCAGCCACACCGGGACCTCCGCCGAGCAGTACTTC. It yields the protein CASSHTGTSAEQYF.

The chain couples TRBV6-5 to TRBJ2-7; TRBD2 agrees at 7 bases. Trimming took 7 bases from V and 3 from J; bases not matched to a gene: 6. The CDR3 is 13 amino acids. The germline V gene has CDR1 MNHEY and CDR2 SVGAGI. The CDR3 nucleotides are TGTGCCAGCATAGGGAGGGGAGGCTACGAGCAGTACTTC. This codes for CASIGRGGYEQYF.

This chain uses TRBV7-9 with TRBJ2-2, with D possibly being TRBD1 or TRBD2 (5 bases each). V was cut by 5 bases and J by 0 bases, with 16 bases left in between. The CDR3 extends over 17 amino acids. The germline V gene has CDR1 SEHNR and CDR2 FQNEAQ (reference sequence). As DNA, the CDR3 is TGTGCCAGCAGCCAGGGACGGAGCAGACCGAACACCGGGGAGCTGTTTTTT. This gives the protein CASSQGRSRPNTGELFF.

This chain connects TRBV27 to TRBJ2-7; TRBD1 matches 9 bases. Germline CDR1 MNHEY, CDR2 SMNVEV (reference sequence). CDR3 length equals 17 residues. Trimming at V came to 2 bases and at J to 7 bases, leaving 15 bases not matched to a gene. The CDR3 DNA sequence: TGTGCCAGCAGTTTAGATTACACCGGGACAGGGTTGCGGGAGCAGTACTTC. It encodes CASSLDYTGTGLREQYF.

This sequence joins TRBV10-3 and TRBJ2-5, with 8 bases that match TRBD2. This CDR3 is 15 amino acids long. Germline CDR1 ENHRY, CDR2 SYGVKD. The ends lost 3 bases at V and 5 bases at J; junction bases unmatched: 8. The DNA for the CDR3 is TGTGCCATCAGTGATGAGCGGGGGACGGAGGAGACCCAGTACTTC. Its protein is CAISDERGTEETQYF.

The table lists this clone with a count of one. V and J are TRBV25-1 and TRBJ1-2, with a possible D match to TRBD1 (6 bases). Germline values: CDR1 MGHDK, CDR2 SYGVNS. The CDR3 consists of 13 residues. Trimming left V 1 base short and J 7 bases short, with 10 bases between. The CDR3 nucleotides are TGTGCCAGCAGTGAATGGGGGGACACTGGCTACACCTTC. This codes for CASSEWGDTGYTF.

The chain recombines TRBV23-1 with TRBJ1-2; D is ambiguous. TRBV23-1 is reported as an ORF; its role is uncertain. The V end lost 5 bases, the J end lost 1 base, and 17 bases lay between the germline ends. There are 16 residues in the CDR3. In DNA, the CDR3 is TGCGCCAGCAGTTTGAGGGATGGAGGATTTAACTATGGCTACACCTTC. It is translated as CASSLRDGGFNYGYTF.